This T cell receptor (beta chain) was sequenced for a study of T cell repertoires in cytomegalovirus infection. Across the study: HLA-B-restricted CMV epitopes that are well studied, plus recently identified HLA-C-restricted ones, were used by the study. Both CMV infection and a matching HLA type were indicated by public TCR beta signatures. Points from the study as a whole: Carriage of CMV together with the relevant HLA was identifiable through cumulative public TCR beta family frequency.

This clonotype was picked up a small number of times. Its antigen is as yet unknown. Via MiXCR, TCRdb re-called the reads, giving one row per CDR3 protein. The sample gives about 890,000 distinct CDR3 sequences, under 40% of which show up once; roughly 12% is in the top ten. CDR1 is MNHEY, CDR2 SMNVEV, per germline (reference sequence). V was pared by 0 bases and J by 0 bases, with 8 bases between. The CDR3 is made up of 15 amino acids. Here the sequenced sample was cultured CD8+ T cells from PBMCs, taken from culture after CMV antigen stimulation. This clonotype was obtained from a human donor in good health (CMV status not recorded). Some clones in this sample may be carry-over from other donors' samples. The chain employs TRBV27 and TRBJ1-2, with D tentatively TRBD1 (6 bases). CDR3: CASSLSRTANYGYTF. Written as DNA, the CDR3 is TGTGCCAGCAGTTTATCTAGGACAGCTAACTATGGCTACACCTTC.